The rows below give T cell receptor beta chains drawn from one sample of a study of blood T cells in healthy people across ages. MiXCR was run by TCRdb on the 5' RACE reads, yielding one entry per CDR3 protein. The sample contains approximately 490,000 distinct CDR3 sequences, 24% of which appear only once. These data were likewise used in another study, on T cells of mothers and their children.

Material for sequencing was blood. The receptor set was obtained from a boy between 10 and 17 years old in good health. The CDR3 runs from the conserved cysteine through the conserved F or W. D genes are given only for firm matches. Some rows mark clone size as missing; the rest say once, few, many or name a class of expanded clone.

v_gene	j_gene	abundance	d_gene	CDR3aa	CDR3nt
TRBV12-3/TRBV12-4	TRBJ2-7	-	-	CASSLPGGLYEQYF	TGTGCCAGCAGCCTCCCCGGGGGGCTTTACGAGCAGTACTTC
TRBV7-2	TRBJ2-2	-	-	CASSLAGGLTSPGELFF	TGTGCCAGCAGCTTAGCGGGGGGGCTAACGAGTCCCGGGGAGCTGTTTTTT
TRBV9	TRBJ2-5	-	TRBD1	CASSISGTGGMETQYF	TGTGCCAGCAGCATATCCGGGACAGGGGGCATGGAGACCCAGTACTTC
TRBV12-3/TRBV12-4	TRBJ2-7	-	TRBD2	CASSAPGLGYEQYF	TGTGCCAGCAGTGCACCGGGACTAGGCTACGAGCAGTACTTC
TRBV25-1	TRBJ2-1	few	TRBD2	CASRKTSGEPYNEQFF	TGTGCCAGCAGAAAAACTAGCGGGGAGCCCTACAATGAGCAGTTCTTC
TRBV2	TRBJ2-5	-	TRBD1	CASSDGTGETQYF	TGTGCCAGCAGTGACGGGACAGGAGAGACCCAGTACTTC
TRBV24-1	TRBJ2-7	few	TRBD1	CATSDSDRGHEQYF	TGTGCCACCAGTGATTCCGACAGGGGCCACGAGCAGTACTTC
TRBV2	TRBJ2-6	-	-	CAARDSGANVLTF	TGTGCCGCCAGGGATTCTGGGGCCAACGTCCTGACTTTC
TRBV6-2/TRBV6-3	TRBJ2-5	many	-	CATQFGGAQETQYF	TGTGCCACCCAATTTGGAGGCGCCCAAGAGACCCAGTACTTC
TRBV25-1	TRBJ2-1	few	-	CASSAIDEQFF	TGTGCCAGCAGTGCCATCGATGAGCAGTTCTTC
TRBV6-6	TRBJ2-2	few	-	CASFGTNTGELFF	TGTGCCAGCTTCGGAACGAACACCGGGGAGCTGTTTTTT
TRBV27	TRBJ2-3	-	TRBD2	CASSARPGLATDTQYF	TGTGCCAGCAGTGCCCGACCGGGACTAGCCACAGATACGCAGTATTTT
TRBV6-6	TRBJ1-6	-	-	CASWADLIANSPLHF	TGTGCCAGCTGGGCAGACCTTATTGCCAATTCACCCCTCCACTTT
TRBV6-1	TRBJ1-6	few	-	CASSPRGRNNSPLHF	TGTGCCAGCAGCCCCAGGGGACGGAATAATTCACCCCTCCACTTT
TRBV5-1	TRBJ2-5	many	-	CASSLATGIQETQYF	TGCGCCAGCAGCTTGGCCACGGGGATCCAAGAGACCCAGTACTTC
TRBV3-1	TRBJ1-3	few	-	CASSQVSTIYF	TGTGCCAGCAGCCAAGTAAGCACCATATATTTT
TRBV10-3	TRBJ2-6	few	-	CAISPGREGSGANVLTF	TGTGCCATCAGCCCGGGGCGGGAAGGCTCTGGGGCCAACGTCCTGACTTTC
TRBV4-2	TRBJ2-2	-	-	CASSQVRAGQNTGELFF	TGTGCCAGCAGCCAGGTCCGAGCTGGTCAGAACACCGGGGAGCTGTTTTTT
TRBV4-2	TRBJ2-2	-	-	CASSQEGLGARQRHGELFF	TGTGCCAGCAGCCAAGAGGGCTTGGGGGCGCGTCAGAGGCACGGGGAGCTGTTTTTT
TRBV28	TRBJ2-4	few	-	CASSRDSGQNIQYF	TGTGCCAGCAGCCGGGACTCAGGGCAAAACATTCAGTACTTC
TRBV20-1	TRBJ2-5	-	TRBD2	CSTRDTAGGGKTQYF	TGCAGTACTAGAGATACAGCGGGAGGCGGTAAGACCCAGTACTTC
TRBV7-9	TRBJ1-1	-	-	CASSPQGSTMNTEAFF	TGTGCCAGCAGCCCTCAAGGGTCCACGATGAACACTGAAGCTTTCTTT
TRBV5-1	TRBJ2-5	-	TRBD1	CASSSGDRVGGETQYF	TGCGCCAGCAGCTCCGGGGACAGGGTTGGTGGAGAGACCCAGTACTTC
TRBV28	TRBJ1-2	few	-	CASSFRANGYTF	TGTGCCAGCAGTTTTAGGGCAAATGGCTACACCTTC
TRBV12-3/TRBV12-4	TRBJ2-7	-	TRBD2	CASSGGLAGRHEQYF	TGTGCCAGCAGTGGGGGACTAGCGGGGAGGCACGAGCAGTACTTC
TRBV27	TRBJ1-1	-	TRBD1	CASSLYPPYTGGNTEAFF	TGTGCCAGCAGTTTATATCCCCCATATACAGGGGGGAACACTGAAGCTTTCTTT
TRBV20-1	TRBJ1-2	few	-	CSAGSVRNYGYTF	TGCAGTGCTGGATCCGTAAGGAACTATGGCTACACCTTC
TRBV20-1	TRBJ1-4	-	TRBD1	CSAGKQGEKLFF	TGCAGTGCTGGTAAACAGGGGGAAAAACTGTTTTTT
TRBV6-1	TRBJ2-5	-	-	CASSEWAAKQETQYF	TGTGCCAGCAGTGAATGGGCCGCAAAGCAAGAGACCCAGTACTTC
TRBV11-2	TRBJ2-5	many	TRBD2	CASSQMAGAPQETQYF	TGTGCCAGCAGCCAAATGGCGGGAGCCCCCCAAGAGACCCAGTACTTC
TRBV5-1	TRBJ1-1	-	TRBD1	CASRFGQGAVEAFF	TGCGCCAGCAGATTCGGACAGGGGGCGGTTGAAGCTTTCTTT
TRBV2	TRBJ1-5	-	-	CASRTGSTGILDF	TGTGCCAGCAGGACGGGGTCGACAGGCATCCTGGATTTT
TRBV20-1	TRBJ2-7	-	-	CSARETDYEQYF	TGCAGTGCTAGAGAGACAGACTACGAGCAGTACTTC